This T cell receptor (beta chain) was profiled in a study of blood T cell repertoires in COVID-19. Study as a whole: Both acute and convalescent COVID-19 samples were obtained from the United States, Italy and Spain. The cDNA or gDNA used as material had been derived from T cells, B-cell-depleted T cells, or PBMCs.

Trimming left V 1 base short and J 5 bases short, with 6 bases between. The CDR3 has 12 amino acids. Germline V gives CDR1 SEHNR, CDR2 FQNEAQ (reference sequence). In the study's own analysis: Cell counts per sample came from amplifying reference gene primers. Assay: immunoSEQ multiplex PCR; the TCRdb copy retains only in-frame clones and omits some. The D gene and trimming were derived from the DNA, and the V and J assignments and clone size from that table. This table holds around 99,000 clones, approximately 85% found once. This clonotype originated in a woman at least 80 years old with active or convalescent COVID-19. Input material: peripheral blood. The rearrangement links TRBV7-9 to TRBJ2-7; D may be TRBD2 (5 bases). The CDR3 is CASSLDGDEQYF. The DNA for the CDR3 is TGTGCCAGCAGCTTAGACGGGGACGAGCAGTACTTC.